This TCR beta chain was identified in a study of T cells expressing NK-cell markers. Looking at the study overall: Seven HCMV-seropositive donors and one seronegative donor made up the eight sequenced donors.

The germline gives CDR1 SGHRS, CDR2 YFSETQ. This CDR3 has 16 residues. Following a re-call of the 5' RACE reads, TCRdb has one entry per CDR3 protein and lacks DNA. The listing contains some 390,000 distinct CDR3 sequences. The chain has TRBV5-1 and TRBJ2-7; the TCRdb D gene call, TRBD2, has no DNA to confirm it. This TCR was recovered from a woman between 45 and 60 years old in good health. The specimen was blood T cells: a sorted CD56 or NKG2C T cell subset, CD4+ or CD8+ T cells, or bulk PBMC T cells (not recorded which). CDR3 region: CASSLSSGTRTYEQYF.